This T cell receptor beta chain was observed in a study of human T cells and chemical hapten exposure. TCRdb processed the RACE reads anew with MiXCR; each CDR3 protein has one entry. The data contain about 380,000 distinct CDR3 sequences, 5% to 6.5% of them seen just once; the ten biggest clones take up 2.5% to 3%. Germline CDR1 SGDLS, CDR2 YYNGEE. Losses at the gene ends were 5 bases for V and 2 bases for J; bases not matched to a gene: 4. The CDR3 extends over 15 amino acids. This clonotype showed up just a few times. Noted time point: pre-sensitization, week 0. Described treatment: therapeutic diphenylcyclopropenone sensitization with weekly scalp DPC.

The input for sequencing was whole blood, taken in connection with sensitization to the hapten diphenylcyclopropenone (DPC). The receptor comes from a woman in her fifties or sixties with alopecia areata. Some clones in this sample may be carry-over from other donors' samples. This chain links TRBV9 with TRBJ2-6; TRBD1 agrees at 7 bases. This chain's CDR3 is CASRATGAGANVLTF. The CDR3 region has the DNA TGTGCCAGCAGAGCTACAGGGGCTGGGGCCAACGTCCTGACTTTC.